This T cell receptor beta chain was observed in a study of shared clonotypes between healthy human individuals. Study-level results: Only blood was sampled, and tissue TCR repertoires likely differ from blood ones. Limited genetic and exposure-history diversity came from having few donors.

The CDR3 covers 14 residues. CDR1 and CDR2 (germline): SEHNR, FQNEAQ (reference sequence). The V gene lost 8 bases and the J gene lost 4 bases, with 14 bases spanning the gap. About this clone: Its antigen is unidentified.

A deep-level run was used for the assay. Generated by immunoSEQ multiplex PCR, the TCRdb table keeps only in-frame clones and is missing some. This table has about half a million clones, 75% to 85% appearing once. The clonotype originates from a woman in her thirties or forties in good health. Some clones in this sample may be carry-over from other donors' samples. This chain uses TRBV7-9 with TRBJ2-2; D might be TRBD2 (5 bases). Sequencing was done on a sample of PBMCs. The CDR3 region is CASQPLGATGELFF. For the CDR3, the DNA is TGTGCCAGCCAACCTCTGGGAGCCACCGGGGAGCTGTTTTTT. The whole variable domain, remainder taken from reference TRBV7-9 and TRBJ2-2, is DTGVSQNPRHKITKRGQNVTFRCDPISEHNRLYWYRQTLGQGPEFLTYFQNEAQLEKSRLLSDRFSAERPKGSFSTLEIQRTEQGDSAMYLCASQPLGATGELFFGEGSRLTVL.